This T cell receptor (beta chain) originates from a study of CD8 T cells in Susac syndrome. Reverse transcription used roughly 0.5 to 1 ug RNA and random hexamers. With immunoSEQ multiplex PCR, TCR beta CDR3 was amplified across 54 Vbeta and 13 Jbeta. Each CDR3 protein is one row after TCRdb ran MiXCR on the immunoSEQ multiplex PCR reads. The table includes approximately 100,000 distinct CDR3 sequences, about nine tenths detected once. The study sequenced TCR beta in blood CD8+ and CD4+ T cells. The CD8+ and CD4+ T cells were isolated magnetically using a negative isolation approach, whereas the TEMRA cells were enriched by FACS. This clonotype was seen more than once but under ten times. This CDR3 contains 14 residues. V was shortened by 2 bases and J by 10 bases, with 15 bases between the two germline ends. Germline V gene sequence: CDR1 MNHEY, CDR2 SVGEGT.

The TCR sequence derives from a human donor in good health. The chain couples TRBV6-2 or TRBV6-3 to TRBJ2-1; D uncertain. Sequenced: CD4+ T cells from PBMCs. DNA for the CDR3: TGTGCCAGCAGTTACCCGCTCGGTGGATGGGAGCAGTTCTTC. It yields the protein CASSYPLGGWEQFF.